Following are 7 T cell receptor beta chains from one sample sequenced in a study of blood T cell repertoires in COVID-19. Sequenced by immunoSEQ multiplex PCR; TCRdb stores in-frame clones only, minus some. The table lists about 88,000 clones, 70% to 90% of them singletons, with around 3% in the top ten. The sample comprised peripheral blood. The receptors come from a woman older than 75 with acute or convalescent COVID-19.

Regarding this clone: Other nucleotide sequences from this sample produce the same CDR3. The chain links TRBV6-4 to TRBJ1-2; TRBD1 matches at 7 bases. This CDR3 spans 13 amino acids. The trim removed 5 bases at V and 2 bases at J, leaving 2 bases unmatched. Germline V gene data show CDR1 as MRHNA and CDR2 as SNTAGT. CDR3 amino acids: CASSPQGNYGYTF. CDR3 coding DNA: TGTGCCAGCAGTCCACAGGGGAACTATGGCTACACCTTC.

The genes are TRBV4-3 and TRBJ2-2, with TRBD2 identical over 8 bases. The ends lost 0 bases at V and 7 bases at J; junction bases unmatched: 7. Germline V lookup: CDR1 LGHNA, CDR2 YSLEER. CDR3 size: 16 residues. The CDR3 DNA sequence: TGCGCCAGCAGCCAAGAGACGGGGGGGCCTAACGGGGAGCTGTTTTTT. This codes for CASSQETGGPNGELFF.

The V and J genes are TRBV7-9 and TRBJ1-2; no firm D call. The V end was cut by 2 bases, the J end by 0 bases, with 13 bases between. The CDR3 contains 16 residues. Per the germline V gene, CDR1 is SEHNR and CDR2 is FQNEAQ (reference sequence). The CDR3 DNA follows: TGTGCCAGCAGCTTATTACGTGGGCAATCTAACTATGGCTACACCTTC. Translated: CASSLLRGQSNYGYTF.

The chain combines TRBV5-1 with TRBJ2-2, with TRBD1 matching over 8 bases. Trimming at V came to 0 bases and at J to 5 bases, leaving 3 bases not matched to a gene. The CDR3 runs 15 residues. Germline V gene sequence: CDR1 SGHRS, CDR2 YFSETQ. DNA of the CDR3: TGCGCCAGCAGCTTGGCGGACAGGGCAACCGGGGAGCTGTTTTTT. It specifies CASSLADRATGELFF.

The gene calls are TRBV4-3 and TRBJ1-1; perhaps TRBD1 as D (6 bases). The germline V gene has CDR1 LGHNA and CDR2 YSLEER. This CDR3 is 15 amino acids long. The V end lost 5 bases, the J end lost 0 bases, and 13 bases lay between the germline ends. Here the CDR3 reads CASSYGTPMNTEAFF. The CDR3 region has the DNA TGCGCCAGCAGCTACGGGACACCAATGAACACTGAAGCTTTCTTT.

V and J are TRBV9 and TRBJ1-2; weak D call: TRBD1 (5 bases). The CDR3 consists of 14 residues. V was pared by 3 bases and J by 4 bases, with 13 bases between. CDR1 and CDR2 from the germline V gene are SGDLS and YYNGEE. The CDR3 bases are TGTGCCAGCAGCGCCCAACAGGATCTCTATGGCTACACCTTC. It specifies CASSAQQDLYGYTF.

Concerning this clone: This may be a read error, as it is one base from a much larger clone. V gene TRBV7-3 combines with J gene TRBJ2-6; no clear D. Trimming cost V 4 bases and J 0 bases, with 4 bases left between them. The CDR3 loop spans 14 amino acids. Germline loops: CDR1 SGHTA, CDR2 FQGTGA. The CDR3 reads CASSYNSGANVLTF. The DNA for the CDR3 is TGTGCCAGCAGCTACAACTCTGGGGCCAACGTCCTGACTTTC.